This TCR beta chain was recorded in a study of T-cell memory formation after mild COVID-19. Study conclusions and caveats: Detection of some responders pre-infection suggested pre-existing cross-reactive memory T cells participated.

V shed 5 bases and J shed 2 bases, with 8 bases lying between them. This CDR3 is 13 amino acids long. This clonotype was seen more than once but under ten times. Its specificity is not known. In TCRdb, the 5' RACE reads were re-called with MiXCR into one record per CDR3 protein. The sample contains approximately 150,000 distinct CDR3 sequences, 13% of which appear only once. Input material: PBMCs or a T cell subset sorted from them (not recorded which). The chain combines TRBV12-3 or TRBV12-4 with TRBJ2-3, with D perhaps being TRBD1 or TRBD2 (5 bases each). The sequence came from a man between 18 and 35 years old who had mild COVID-19 (a few samples of this study predate the infection). Cell type and time point are not known. The CDR3 DNA sequence: TGTGCCAGCAGTGGGACCCTCACAGATACGCAGTATTTT. Its protein is CASSGTLTDTQYF.